Listed here are 25 T cell receptor beta chains from one sample, sequenced in a study of blood T cell repertoires in COVID-19. TCRdb keeps only in-frame clones here, not all; method: immunoSEQ multiplex PCR. The sample yields around 9,700 clones, roughly 85% seen once. Material: peripheral blood. These receptors were taken from a man aged 25-45 years with active or convalescent COVID-19.

As to this clone: The sample holds other DNA sequences that translate to the same CDR3. This chain connects TRBV18 to TRBJ2-2; 9 bases line up with TRBD1. Germline loops: CDR1 KGHSH, CDR2 LQKENI. V lost 0 bases to trimming and J lost 5 bases; unmatched junction nucleotides: 4. CDR3 size: 16 residues. The DNA of the CDR3 is TGTGCCAGCTCACCACCAACAGGGGGCAATACCGGGGAGCTGTTTTTT. It yields the protein CASSPPTGGNTGELFF.

The gene calls are TRBV5-5 and TRBJ2-5, with D possibly TRBD1 on 5 matching bases. Germline assignment: CDR1 SGHKS and CDR2 YYEKEE (reference sequence). This CDR3 has 15 amino acids. The V and J ends lost 1 base and 3 bases respectively, with 13 bases between them. The CDR3 spells CASSLLGAVEETQYF. CDR3 nucleotide sequence: TGTGCCAGCAGCTTGTTAGGGGCGGTTGAAGAGACCCAGTACTTC.

This clone occurred a few times. The rearrangement links TRBV2 to TRBJ1-1; no clear D gene. Germline lookup yields CDR1 SNHLY and CDR2 FYNNEI. V was pared by 6 bases and J by 0 bases, with 8 bases between. The CDR3 totals 13 residues. The CDR3 nucleotides are TGTGCCAGCAGGGTGACTATGAACACTGAAGCTTTCTTT. Protein: CASRVTMNTEAFF.

This rearrangement joins TRBV9 to TRBJ2-1; maybe TRBD1 (5 bases). CDR3 length: 18 amino acids. Germline-derived CDR1 and CDR2 are SGDLS and YYNGEE. The V end was cut by 4 bases, the J end by 5 bases, with 25 bases between. CDR3 region: CASSRRRTLWARDNEQFF. CDR3 nucleotides: TGTGCCAGCAGCCGGCGCCGAACCTTGTGGGCCAGGGACAATGAGCAGTTCTTC.

The chain employs TRBV2 and TRBJ1-6; D gene unclear. This CDR3 has 11 amino acids. Per the germline V gene, CDR1 is SNHLY and CDR2 is FYNNEI. V was cut by 3 bases and J by 14 bases, with 8 bases left in between. The CDR3 is CASSERGTLHF. The DNA of the CDR3 is TGTGCCAGCAGTGAGCGGGGAACCCTCCACTTT.

J is TRBJ2-7 and V is TRBV3-1 (or the pseudogene TRBV3-2); D might be TRBD1 (6 bases). The CDR3 totals 13 residues. V lost 3 bases and J lost 2, with 8 bases in between. In germline, CDR1 is LGHDT, CDR2 YNNKEL (reference sequence). CDR3 in amino acids: CASSHQGPYEQYF. The CDR3, as DNA: TGTGCCAGCAGCCACCAGGGGCCCTACGAGCAGTACTTC.

This rearrangement joins TRBV30 to TRBJ1-4; D remains unclear. The CDR3 extends over 15 amino acids. V was trimmed by 4 bases and J by 8 bases, leaving 20 bases between them. CDR1 is GTSNPN and CDR2 is SVGIG in the germline V gene (reference sequence). The DNA for the CDR3 is TGTGCCTGGACAAGAAGGTTGCAGGTTGGGGAAAAACTGTTTTTT. This translates into CAWTRRLQVGEKLFF.

The chain links TRBV10-3 to TRBJ1-6, with 7 bases matching TRBD1. The CDR3 runs 13 residues. From germline, CDR1 is ENHRY and CDR2 SYGVKD. Trimming cost V 5 bases and J 10 bases; bases outside gene matches: 5. CDR3 region: CAISPTGDSPLHF. The CDR3 coding sequence is TGTGCCATCAGTCCAACAGGGGACTCACCCCTCCACTTT.

The gene calls are TRBV2 and TRBJ1-2, with D possibly being TRBD1 (5 bases). The CDR3 totals 13 residues. V lost 4 bases and J 4 bases, leaving 10 bases between the germline ends. Germline assignment: CDR1 SNHLY and CDR2 FYNNEI. This CDR3 is CASSGTGGYGYTF. DNA for the CDR3: TGTGCCAGCAGTGGCACGGGGGGCTATGGCTACACCTTC.

V gene TRBV9 combines with J gene TRBJ1-1, with a weak D call TRBD1 (5 bases). Germline loops: CDR1 SGDLS, CDR2 YYNGEE. The CDR3 is made up of 19 amino acids. V was cut by 4 bases and J by 1 base, with 26 bases left in between. The CDR3 loop is CASSPLPQGDVAWNTEAFF. Written as DNA, the CDR3 is TGTGCCAGCAGCCCCCTCCCGCAGGGTGACGTTGCCTGGAACACTGAAGCTTTCTTT.

The chain combines TRBV27 with TRBJ1-4, with 7 nucleotides matching TRBD1. J lost 8 bases, V lost 8 bases, and 8 bases had no gene match. The CDR3 has 13 residues. Germline CDR1 MNHEY, CDR2 SMNVEV (reference sequence). The CDR3 protein is CASFDRDREKLFF. The CDR3 DNA reads TGTGCCAGCTTCGACAGGGATCGAGAAAAACTGTTTTTT. Together with reference TRBV27 and TRBJ1-4, the CDR3 gives the full variable domain: EAQVTQNPRYLITVTGKKLTVTCSQNMNHEYMSWYRQDPGLGLRQIYYSMNVEVTDKGDVPEGYKVSRKEKRNFPLILESPSPNQTSLYFCASFDRDREKLFFGSGTQLSVL.

This clone was found once. The CDR3 protein is CASSPYNQPQHF. The CDR3 region has the DNA TGTGCCAGCTCACCATACAATCAGCCCCAGCATTTT. The chain employs TRBV18 and TRBJ1-5, with no clear D. CDR3 size: 12 residues. Germline V lookup: CDR1 KGHSH, CDR2 LQKENI. V was cut by 2 bases and J by 3 bases, with 2 bases left in between.

The J gene is TRBJ1-1, the V gene TRBV19; tentatively, D is TRBD1 (6 bases). Trimming shortened V by 8 bases and J by 1 base, and 14 bases separated the two germline ends. The germline gives CDR1 LNHDA, CDR2 SQIVND (reference sequence). The CDR3 totals 14 residues. The CDR3 DNA sequence: TGTGCCAGTGAAAGGGGGGGGCGGAACACTGAAGCTTTCTTT. As protein: CASERGGRNTEAFF.

J is TRBJ2-3 and V is TRBV6-6, with D perhaps matching TRBD1 (6 bases). CDR3 size: 16 residues. Trimming removed 5 bases from V and 0 bases from J, with 15 bases in between. The germline V gene has CDR1 MNHNY and CDR2 SVGAGI (reference sequence). CDR3 region: CASSRPRTVSTDTQYF. The CDR3, as DNA: TGTGCCAGCAGTAGACCTAGGACAGTTAGCACAGATACGCAGTATTTT.

This rearrangement joins TRBV3-1 (or the pseudogene TRBV3-2) to TRBJ1-4; 7 bases agree with TRBD1. Germline CDR1 reads LGHDT; CDR2 reads YNNKEL (reference sequence). Trimming removed 3 bases from V and 8 bases from J; junction bases left unmatched: 9. The CDR3 length is 15 residues. CDR3 protein: CASSQARGLGEKLFF. CDR3 nucleotides: TGTGCCAGCAGCCAGGCTAGGGGGCTTGGGGAAAAACTGTTTTTT.

The V gene is TRBV30, the J gene TRBJ1-2, with 8 bases lining up with TRBD1. Germline V gene lookup returns CDR1 GTSNPN and CDR2 SVGIG (reference sequence). The CDR3 length is 13 residues. The V segment lost 2 bases and the J segment 6 bases; nucleotides outside the gene matches: 5. As DNA, the CDR3 is TGTGCCTGGAGTCCCGACAGGGGTAATGGCTACACCTTC. Encoded protein: CAWSPDRGNGYTF.

The gene calls are TRBV11-2 and TRBJ2-3, with 9 bases that match TRBD1. Per germline, CDR1 SGHAT and CDR2 FQNNGV. The CDR3 contains 17 residues. With V trimmed by 5 bases and J by 1 base, 10 bases remained unmatched. This chain's CDR3 is CASSTRDRVFGTDTQYF. The CDR3 nucleotides are TGTGCCAGCAGCACCCGGGACAGGGTGTTTGGCACAGATACGCAGTATTTT.

The chain carries TRBV18 and TRBJ1-2, with 7 bases identical to TRBD1. In germline, CDR1 is KGHSH, CDR2 LQKENI. V was clipped by 5 bases and J by 3 bases; unmatched bases: 0. CDR3 length equals 12 residues. For the CDR3, the DNA is TGTGCCAGCTCAGGACAGGACTATGGCTACACCTTC. Amino acids: CASSGQDYGYTF. The variable domain in full, with the rest retrieved from reference TRBV18 and TRBJ1-2, is NAGVMQNPRHLVRRRGQEARLRCSPMKGHSHVYWYRQLPEEGLKFMVYLQKENIIDESGMPKERFSAEFPKEGPSILRIQQVVRGDSAAYFCASSGQDYGYTFGSGTRLTVV.

The rearrangement links TRBV19 to TRBJ1-3; D gene unclear. The V end lost 7 bases, the J end lost 0 bases, and 13 bases lay between the germline ends. Germline loops: CDR1 LNHDA, CDR2 SQIVND (reference sequence). The CDR3 is made up of 15 amino acids. CDR3 sequence reads: CASTETAFSGNTIYF. The CDR3 nucleotides are TGTGCCAGTACAGAAACAGCCTTCTCTGGAAACACCATATATTTT.

This clone was observed a single time. The rearrangement joins TRBV5-1 to TRBJ2-2, with D possibly being TRBD2 (6 bases). CDR1 and CDR2 from the germline V gene are SGHRS and YFSETQ. Trimming left V 0 bases short and J 5 bases short, with 11 bases between. The CDR3 is 15 residues long. The CDR3: CASSLDTGETGELFF. CDR3 DNA sequence: TGCGCCAGCAGCTTGGATACGGGGGAGACCGGGGAGCTGTTTTTT.

The CDR3: CARQGFYNEQFF. In DNA form, the CDR3 reads TGTGCCAGGCAGGGATTTTACAATGAGCAGTTCTTC. The chain has TRBV2 and TRBJ2-1; D may be TRBD1 (5 bases). The V and J ends lost 9 bases and 4 bases respectively, with 10 bases between them. Looked up from germline, CDR1 is SNHLY and CDR2 is FYNNEI. The CDR3 is made up of 12 amino acids.

The chain links TRBV5-8 to TRBJ2-5, with a tentative D call TRBD2 (5 bases). CDR1 is SGHTS and CDR2 is YDEGEE in the germline V gene. The CDR3 loop spans 14 amino acids. The V gene lost 0 bases and the J gene lost 0 bases, with 6 bases spanning the gap. The CDR3 loop reads CASSLGEYQETQYF. For the CDR3, the DNA is TGTGCCAGCAGCTTGGGGGAGTACCAAGAGACCCAGTACTTC. Combining the CDR3 with reference TRBV5-8 and TRBJ2-5 gives the whole variable domain EAGVTQSPTHLIKTRGQQATLRCSPISGHTSVYWYQQALGLGLQFLLWYDEGEERNRGNFPPRFSGRQFPNYSSELNVNALELEDSALYLCASSLGEYQETQYFGPGTRLLVL.

The gene calls are TRBV7-2 and TRBJ1-4; the match to TRBD1 covers 8 bases. V dropped 6 bases and J dropped 8; count of bases not matched to a gene: 5. This CDR3 comprises 13 residues. Looked up from germline, CDR1 is SGHTA and CDR2 is FQGNSA. In DNA, the CDR3 is TGTGCCAGCAGATCAGGGGGCGGGGAAAAACTGTTTTTT. This gives the protein CASRSGGGEKLFF.

This chain joins TRBV27 and TRBJ1-4; D gene uncertain. There are 14 residues in the CDR3. The germline V gene has CDR1 MNHEY and CDR2 SMNVEV (reference sequence). V was cut by 3 bases and J by 7 bases, with 12 bases left in between. This CDR3 reads CASSLSGYPEKLFF. The CDR3 coding sequence is TGTGCCAGCAGTTTGTCGGGGTACCCTGAAAAACTGTTTTTT. Filled out from reference TRBV27 and TRBJ1-4, the complete variable domain reads EAQVTQNPRYLITVTGKKLTVTCSQNMNHEYMSWYRQDPGLGLRQIYYSMNVEVTDKGDVPEGYKVSRKEKRNFPLILESPSPNQTSLYFCASSLSGYPEKLFFGSGTQLSVL.

This rearrangement joins TRBV19 to TRBJ1-5; D uncertain. V was trimmed by 5 bases and J by 5 bases, leaving 10 bases between them. Germline loops: CDR1 LNHDA, CDR2 SQIVND (reference sequence). The CDR3 is 13 residues long. Here the CDR3 reads CASSASGDQPQHF. In nucleotides, the CDR3 is TGTGCCAGTAGTGCGTCAGGTGATCAGCCCCAGCATTTT.